One and the same sample provided the 20 T cell receptor beta chains below, sequenced in a study of blood T cell repertoires in COVID-19. Measured with immunoSEQ multiplex PCR; TCRdb has only the in-frame clones, and not every one. Here the sample spans more than 150,000 clones, 81% being singletons. The specimen sequenced was peripheral blood. The source of these receptors is a woman of 80 years or more with COVID-19, enrolled during active disease.

The genes are TRBV7-2 and TRBJ1-4; possible D gene TRBD1, 6 bases. V dropped 0 bases and J dropped 6 bases, with 14 bases sitting between them. The CDR3 runs 16 residues. Germline assignment: CDR1 SGHTA and CDR2 FQGNSA. In DNA, the CDR3 is TGTGCCAGCAGCTTAGCGTACTACAGGGCCCATGAAAAACTGTTTTTT. It translates to CASSLAYYRAHEKLFF.

The V gene is TRBV7-9, the J gene TRBJ2-5; TRBD2 matches 7 bases. This CDR3 has 16 residues. Germline V gene lookup returns CDR1 SEHNR and CDR2 FQNEAQ (reference sequence). V lost 4 bases and J lost 5; bases outside the gene matches: 13. CDR3 amino acids: CASSSLAEPTRETQYF. As DNA, the CDR3 is TGTGCCAGCAGCTCCCTAGCGGAGCCAACCCGGGAGACCCAGTACTTC.

In regard to this clone: Other nucleotide sequences from this sample produce the same CDR3. The chain uses TRBV27 and TRBJ1-2, with 9 nucleotides matching TRBD1. The CDR3 extends over 14 amino acids. CDR1 and CDR2 (germline): MNHEY, SMNVEV (reference sequence). Losses at the gene ends were 5 bases for V and 2 bases for J; bases not matched to a gene: 3. CDR3 nucleotides: TGTGCCAGCAGTCTGGGACAGGGAAACTATGGCTACACCTTC. This translates into CASSLGQGNYGYTF.

This clone has a single count. The V call is TRBV6-4, the J call TRBJ2-7, with D possibly TRBD2 on 6 matching bases. V lost 6 bases and J 0 bases, leaving 9 bases between the germline ends. The CDR3 length is 13 residues. Per germline, CDR1 MRHNA and CDR2 SNTAGT. The CDR3 DNA reads as TGTGCCAGCAGGGGGGGAGTCTCCTACGAGCAGTACTTC. This sequence encodes CASRGGVSYEQYF.

The chain is built from TRBV10-3 and TRBJ2-2; the D gene is possibly TRBD2 (7 bases). Germline V gene sequence: CDR1 ENHRY, CDR2 SYGVKD. The V gene lost 4 bases and the J gene lost 11 bases, with 17 bases spanning the gap. This CDR3 has 14 residues. The CDR3 sequence is CAISAGGHNSELFF. The CDR3 DNA reads TGTGCCATCAGTGCGGGGGGACACAATTCAGAGCTGTTTTTT.

The chain recombines TRBV28 with TRBJ2-7, with a possible D match to TRBD1 (7 bases). V was pared by 7 bases and J by 2 bases, with 9 bases between. This CDR3 has 12 amino acids. From germline, CDR1 is MDHEN and CDR2 SYDVKM. The CDR3: CASTRGAYEQYF. The CDR3 coding sequence is TGTGCCAGCACCAGGGGGGCCTACGAGCAGTACTTC. Filled out from reference TRBV28 and TRBJ2-7, the complete variable domain reads DVKVTQSSRYLVKRTGEKVFLECVQDMDHENMFWYRQDPGLGLRLIYFSYDVKMKEKGDIPEGYSVSREKKERFSLILESASTNQTSMYLCASTRGAYEQYFGPGTRLTVT.

The chain is built from TRBV9 and TRBJ2-3, with D perhaps matching TRBD1 (6 bases). This CDR3 is 15 amino acids long. The germline V and J ends were trimmed by 0 bases and 0 bases, with 8 bases remaining between them. Germline assignment: CDR1 SGDLS and CDR2 YYNGEE. CDR3 DNA: TGTGCCAGCAGCGTAGCAGGGGTCAGCACAGATACGCAGTATTTT. Protein product: CASSVAGVSTDTQYF.

The sample holds one count of this clone. V gene TRBV4-3 combines with J gene TRBJ1-4; 8 nucleotides line up with TRBD1. The CDR3 is 15 amino acids. With V trimmed by 3 bases and J by 1 base, 1 base remained unmatched. CDR1 is LGHNA and CDR2 is YSLEER in the germline V gene. CDR3: CASSQGTGTNEKLFF. For the CDR3, the DNA is TGCGCCAGCAGCCAGGGGACAGGAACTAATGAAAAACTGTTTTTT.

The chain recombines TRBV11-2 with TRBJ1-2; 7 bases agree with TRBD1. Germline V gives CDR1 SGHAT, CDR2 FQNNGV. The ends lost 3 bases at V and 7 bases at J; junction bases unmatched: 5. The CDR3 spans 13 residues. The CDR3 spells CASSFTGTVGYTF. The CDR3 DNA is TGTGCCAGCAGCTTTACCGGGACAGTTGGCTACACCTTC.

The chain uses TRBV7-9 and TRBJ2-7; 7 bases match TRBD1. In germline, CDR1 is SEHNR, CDR2 FQNEAQ (reference sequence). The CDR3 is 15 amino acids. V dropped 2 bases and J dropped 5; count of bases not matched to a gene: 9. The CDR3 reads CASSLRRQGSHEQYF. The CDR3 bases are TGTGCCAGCAGCTTAAGGCGACAGGGAAGTCACGAGCAGTACTTC. The full variable domain, completed using reference TRBV7-9 and TRBJ2-7, is DTGVSQNPRHKITKRGQNVTFRCDPISEHNRLYWYRQTLGQGPEFLTYFQNEAQLEKSRLLSDRFSAERPKGSFSTLEIQRTEQGDSAMYLCASSLRRQGSHEQYFGPGTRLTVT.

The V and J genes are TRBV5-1 and TRBJ1-1, with 11 bases that match TRBD1. The CDR3 loop spans 13 amino acids. Germline trimming cut 2 bases from V and 8 bases from J; bases unmatched to any gene: 2. The germline CDR1 and CDR2 sequences are SGHRS and YFSETQ. Here the CDR3 DNA reads TGCGCCAGCAGCTTCCGGGACAGGGGGGAAGCTTTCTTT. Protein: CASSFRDRGEAFF.

The rearrangement uses TRBV19 and TRBJ1-2; D perhaps matches TRBD1 (5 bases). This CDR3 region has 13 residues. The germline V and J ends were trimmed by 1 base and 6 bases, with 9 bases remaining between them. CDR1 and CDR2 from the germline V gene are LNHDA and SQIVND (reference sequence). The CDR3 DNA reads TGTGCCAGTAGTATAGGGACATCCGATGGCTACACCTTC. Translating gives CASSIGTSDGYTF.

V and J are TRBV6-5 and TRBJ1-6; 7 nucleotides align to TRBD1. V shed 6 bases, J shed 9 bases, and the junction held 11 bases outside the gene matches. The germline gives CDR1 MNHEY, CDR2 SVGAGI. This CDR3 contains 15 residues. The DNA of the CDR3 is TGTGCCAGCAGGCCCGGGACAGCGAGCGGTTCACCCCTCCACTTT. It yields the protein CASRPGTASGSPLHF.

This clone was detected a few times. CDR3 coding DNA: TGTGCCAGCAGTTACGCGGGGGGGCGACAGCCCCAGCATTTT. This codes for CASSYAGGRQPQHF. J is TRBJ1-5 and V is TRBV6-6, with a tentative D call TRBD1 (6 bases). Trimming took off 2 bases at V and 7 bases at J, with 12 bases between the two ends. Germline V CDR1 and CDR2: MNHNY, SVGAGI (reference sequence). The CDR3 length is 14 residues.

The genes are TRBV2 and TRBJ2-3, with 10 bases identical to TRBD2. The germline CDR1 and CDR2 sequences are SNHLY and FYNNEI. The J segment lost 0 bases and the V segment lost 6 bases, leaving 3 bases of the junction unmatched. The CDR3 sequence is 15 residues long. The CDR3 spells CASSGLAESTDTQYF. The CDR3 DNA follows: TGTGCCAGCAGCGGACTAGCGGAGAGCACAGATACGCAGTATTTT.

V is TRBV18 and J is TRBJ1-1; 9 nucleotides align to TRBD1. Germline values: CDR1 KGHSH, CDR2 LQKENI. After removal of 3 bases from V and 1 base from J, the junction contained 3 bases not matched to a gene. This CDR3 region has 15 residues. The CDR3 bases are TGTGCCAGCTCACCGGGGGACAGGGCGAACACTGAAGCTTTCTTT. Its protein is CASSPGDRANTEAFF.

The chain combines TRBV5-6 with TRBJ1-2, with a weak D call TRBD1 (5 bases). The length of the CDR3 is 12 residues. Germline CDR1 SGHDT, CDR2 YYEEEE. V lost 4 bases and J lost 5, with 9 bases in between. As DNA, the CDR3 is TGTGCCAGCAGCAGGGGAGGATATGGCTACACCTTC. As protein: CASSRGGYGYTF.

The chain links TRBV19 to TRBJ1-4; the D gene is possibly TRBD1 (5 bases). This CDR3 is 16 amino acids long. Trimming pared 3 bases from V and 0 bases from J, leaving 11 bases between. Germline V CDR1 and CDR2: LNHDA, SQIVND (reference sequence). DNA of the CDR3: TGTGCCAGTAGTATTGGCCGACAGTCAACTAATGAAAAACTGTTTTTT. Its translation is CASSIGRQSTNEKLFF. Combining the CDR3 with reference TRBV19 and TRBJ1-4 gives the whole variable domain DGGITQSPKYLFRKEGQNVTLSCEQNLNHDAMYWYRQDPGQGLRLIYYSQIVNDFQKGDIAEGYSVSREKKESFPLTVTSAQKNPTAFYLCASSIGRQSTNEKLFFGSGTQLSVL.

CDR3 amino acids: CASSEAGTGAYEQYF. DNA for the CDR3: TGTGCCAGCAGTGAAGCAGGGACAGGAGCCTACGAGCAGTACTTC. The genes are TRBV6-1 and TRBJ2-7; 8 bases match TRBD1. The CDR3 covers 15 residues. Germline loops: CDR1 MNHNS, CDR2 SASEGT. V lost 0 bases and J lost 2; bases outside the gene matches: 3.

This chain links TRBV5-6 with TRBJ1-5, with 7 bases matching TRBD1. Germline V gene data show CDR1 as SGHDT and CDR2 as YYEEEE. The CDR3 covers 14 residues. The trim removed 5 bases at V and 0 bases at J, leaving 2 bases unmatched. As DNA, the CDR3 is TGTGCCAGCAGTTGGACAGGTAGCAATCAGCCCCAGCATTTT. It is translated as CASSWTGSNQPQHF.